These 3 T cell receptor beta chains originate from one sample sequenced in a study of T cells in Graves' hyperthyroidism and ophthalmopathy. Amplification targeted TCR beta CDR3 regions from RNA transcripts. The study used the HTBI primer set for a first-round RT-PCR of the TCR CDR3. TCRdb re-called the multiplex PCR reads through MiXCR, storing one row per CDR3 protein. The sample holds some 360,000 distinct CDR3 sequences, over 15% seen once. The sequenced sample consisted of blood. Every receptor here comes from a woman between 35 and 50 years old with Graves' ophthalmopathy.

This clonotype was detected many times. CDR3 DNA sequence: TGTGCCAGCAGCTCTCCGGGACGGACAAACGAGCAGTACTTC. Translated, it gives CASSSPGRTNEQYF. The chain has TRBV7-9 and TRBJ2-7; D is tentatively TRBD1 or TRBD2 (5 bases each). Per germline, CDR1 SEHNR and CDR2 FQNEAQ (reference sequence). This CDR3 is built from 14 residues. The germline V and J ends were trimmed by 4 bases and 5 bases, with 15 bases remaining between them.

The table lists this clonotype with many counts. CDR3: CASSHDMGGTGANVLTF. In DNA, the CDR3 is TGTGCCAGCAGTCATGATATGGGGGGGACGGGGGCCAACGTCCTGACTTTC. The chain recombines TRBV25-1 with TRBJ2-6, with 7 bases that match TRBD2. Germline V gene sequence: CDR1 MGHDK, CDR2 SYGVNS. The V gene end was trimmed by 5 bases and the J gene end by 4 bases; junction bases not matched to a gene: 11. The CDR3 is 17 residues long.

This clonotype was seen repeatedly, ten times or more. The chain has TRBV19 and TRBJ1-1, with 7 bases that match TRBD1. The germline gives CDR1 LNHDA, CDR2 SQIVND (reference sequence). This CDR3 comprises 15 residues. The ends lost 4 bases at V and 0 bases at J; junction bases unmatched: 5. The CDR3: CASSTRDRLNTEAFF. The CDR3, as DNA: TGTGCCAGTAGTACCCGGGACAGACTGAACACTGAAGCTTTCTTT.